This T cell receptor (beta chain) stems from a study of T cells in Graves' hyperthyroidism and ophthalmopathy. From RNA transcripts, TCR beta CDR3 regions were amplified. Using the HTBI primer set, a first-round RT-PCR was run on the TCR CDR3. Each CDR3 protein is one row after TCRdb ran MiXCR on the multiplex PCR reads. The sample yields about 770,000 distinct CDR3 sequences, around a sixth seen once. This clonotype was observed many times. Diagnoses used clinical symptoms, serum thyroxine and TRAb, thyroid ultrasound and orbital computed tomography. Fresh 10 ml peripheral blood yielded PBMCs. The CDR3 is made up of 15 amino acids. The V end was cut by 4 bases, the J end by 6 bases, with 18 bases between. Germline V gene sequence: CDR1 SGHRS, CDR2 YFSETQ.

The chain carries TRBV5-1 and TRBJ2-3; D unresolved. The clonotype originates from a woman in her forties or fifties with Graves' hyperthyroidism that later progressed to Graves' ophthalmopathy. Sample: blood. The CDR3 DNA follows: TGCGCCAGCAGCCCTATGACTCCCCGAGAGGATACGCAGTATTTT. It encodes CASSPMTPREDTQYF.